The 18 T cell receptor beta chains presented below share a single source sample, sequenced in a study of shared clonotypes between healthy human individuals. Repertoires were generated with immunoSEQ multiplex PCR, while TCRdb's copy carries only in-frame clones and drops some. The sample has around 1.5 million clones, 95% to 99% seen once; the top ten hold about 0.45%. Sequenced material: naive CD4+ T cells sorted from blood. Specified subset: CD45RA+ positively selected. These TCRs come from a man aged 30-40 years in good health.

The rearrangement uses TRBV7-6 and TRBJ1-2; D gene uncertain. CDR1 is SGHVS, CDR2 FNYEAQ, per germline. Trimming shortened V by 3 bases and J by 3 bases, and 14 bases separated the two germline ends. CDR3 length: 15 residues. In DNA, the CDR3 is TGTGCCAGCAGCTTTGACGCAGATTCCTACTATGGCTACACCTTC. Encoded protein: CASSFDADSYYGYTF.

To note about this clone: The same CDR3 also results from other DNA sequences found in this sample. The V call is TRBV5-1, the J call TRBJ2-2; D possibly corresponds to TRBD2 (5 bases). The V gene lost 4 bases and the J gene lost 4 bases, with 11 bases spanning the gap. The CDR3 covers 14 residues. Germline values: CDR1 SGHRS, CDR2 YFSETQ. The CDR3 DNA reads as TGCGCCAGCAGCCTCGGGGTCCGCACCGGGGAGCTGTTTTTT. Translating gives CASSLGVRTGELFF.

This chain joins TRBV5-1 and TRBJ2-7, with D maybe TRBD2 (7 bases). Trimming left V 4 bases short and J 6 bases short, with 23 bases between. The CDR3 contains 16 residues. Per germline, CDR1 SGHRS and CDR2 YFSETQ. The CDR3 DNA is TGCGCCAGCAGCAAGGAGGTGGGGGGGCGCGTCCTCGAGCAGTACTTC. Amino acids: CASSKEVGGRVLEQYF. Combining the CDR3 with reference TRBV5-1 and TRBJ2-7 gives the whole variable domain KAGVTQTPRYLIKTRGQQVTLSCSPISGHRSVSWYQQTPGQGLQFLFEYFSETQRNKGNFPGRFSGRQFSNSRSEMNVSTLELGDSALYLCASSKEVGGRVLEQYFGPGTRLTVT.

This chain connects TRBV10-2 to TRBJ2-2, with D unresolved. Germline V CDR1 and CDR2: WSHSY, SAAADI. Between the trimmed V and J ends, which lost 5 bases and 2 bases, there was a span of 3 bases. The CDR3 consists of 12 residues. CDR3 bases: TGCGCCAGCAGTAGAAACACCGGGGAGCTGTTTTTT. Encoded protein: CASSRNTGELFF.

This clone has just one count. This sample includes further DNA sequences coding for the same CDR3. The CDR3 sequence is CASSVTGDQETQYF. CDR3 bases: TGTGCCAGCAGCGTCACGGGGGATCAAGAGACCCAGTACTTC. J is TRBJ2-5 and V is TRBV9; D might be TRBD2 (6 bases). CDR3 length: 14 amino acids. Germline V gene sequence: CDR1 SGDLS, CDR2 YYNGEE. V was pared by 2 bases and J by 2 bases, with 10 bases between.

The chain uses TRBV5-1 and TRBJ2-5; 7 nucleotides line up with TRBD2. Trimming took 4 bases from V and 1 from J; bases not matched to a gene: 13. Germline V gives CDR1 SGHRS, CDR2 YFSETQ. CDR3 length equals 17 residues. The CDR3 reads CASSPRGHAGVQETQYF. CDR3 in DNA: TGCGCCAGCAGCCCTAGGGGTCACGCGGGGGTCCAAGAGACCCAGTACTTC.

J is TRBJ2-2 and V is TRBV14; D is unclear. Trimming pared 4 bases from V and 9 bases from J, leaving 9 bases between. The CDR3 totals 12 residues. The germline gives CDR1 SGHDN, CDR2 FVKESK. DNA for the CDR3: TGTGCCAGCAGCCTCGGGCGGTGGGAGCTGTTTTTT. This sequence encodes CASSLGRWELFF.

The chain combines TRBV6-5 with TRBJ2-3; D is unresolved. The CDR3 has 12 amino acids. Deletions cut 5 bases from V and 2 bases from J, with 5 bases between. Germline V gene data show CDR1 as MNHEY and CDR2 as SVGAGI. The CDR3 coding sequence is TGTGCCAGCAGTCCGGACACAGATACGCAGTATTTT. Its translation: CASSPDTDTQYF.

This clone showed up just once. The rearrangement uses TRBV28 and TRBJ2-7; 7 nucleotides match TRBD2. Germline CDR1 is MDHEN and CDR2 is SYDVKM. V lost 8 bases, J lost 5 bases, and 12 bases stayed unmatched. This CDR3 is built from 14 residues. The CDR3 DNA sequence: TGTGCCAGCGGCATCCCTGGGGGGGACCACGAGCAGTACTTC. The encoded protein is CASGIPGGDHEQYF.

This clone was detected once. The chain uses TRBV7-6 and TRBJ2-3; 7 nucleotides match TRBD2. The V and J ends lost 1 base and 2 bases, in that order; junction bases with no gene match: 6. CDR3 length equals 16 residues. In germline, CDR1 is SGHVS, CDR2 FNYEAQ. CDR3 amino acids: CASSLGAGVITDTQYF. The CDR3 region has the DNA TGTGCCAGCAGCTTAGGGGCGGGAGTGATCACAGATACGCAGTATTTT.

The V call is TRBV7-9, the J call TRBJ1-1, with D hard to call. Germline CDR1 reads SEHNR; CDR2 reads FQNEAQ (reference sequence). This CDR3 spans 12 amino acids. Trimming removed 5 bases from V and 3 bases from J, with 7 bases in between. In nucleotides, the CDR3 is TGTGCCAGCAGCCACCGGGACACTGAAGCTTTCTTT. Translated, it gives CASSHRDTEAFF.

The V and J genes are TRBV18 and TRBJ1-1, with unresolved D. Germline CDR1 and CDR2: KGHSH and LQKENI. V lost 3 bases and J lost 1, with 12 bases in between. The CDR3 loop spans 15 amino acids. Here the CDR3 DNA reads TGTGCCAGCTCACCCTCCCGGGTCCAGAACACTGAAGCTTTCTTT. It translates to CASSPSRVQNTEAFF.

The chain is built from TRBV18 and TRBJ2-3; the match to TRBD2 covers 8 bases. Germline CDR1 and CDR2: KGHSH and LQKENI. With V trimmed by 4 bases and J by 1 base, 4 bases remained unmatched. This CDR3 comprises 15 residues. The CDR3 sequence: CASSRREGGTDTQYF. The CDR3 nucleotides read TGTGCCAGCTCACGACGGGAGGGTGGCACAGATACGCAGTATTTT. Filled out from reference TRBV18 and TRBJ2-3, the complete variable domain reads NAGVMQNPRHLVRRRGQEARLRCSPMKGHSHVYWYRQLPEEGLKFMVYLQKENIIDESGMPKERFSAEFPKEGPSILRIQQVVRGDSAAYFCASSRREGGTDTQYFGPGTRLTVL.

This clone was observed a single time. The chain links TRBV5-5 to TRBJ1-5, with 7 nucleotides matching TRBD1. The ends lost 4 bases at V and 4 bases at J; junction bases unmatched: 8. The CDR3 is 15 residues long. Looked up from germline, CDR1 is SGHKS and CDR2 is YYEKEE (reference sequence). CDR3 in amino acids: CASSRGQATNQPQHF. CDR3 DNA sequence: TGTGCCAGCAGCCGCGGACAGGCTACAAATCAGCCCCAGCATTTT.

The CDR3 DNA reads TGTGCCTGGAGTTTCGTGCCCCGATACGAGCAGTACTTC. Translated: CAWSFVPRYEQYF. J is TRBJ2-7 and V is TRBV30; D unresolved. The CDR3 runs 13 residues. Germline V gene sequence: CDR1 GTSNPN, CDR2 SVGIG (reference sequence). Trimming shortened V by 2 bases and J by 4 bases, and 12 bases separated the two germline ends.

The chain has TRBV7-9 and TRBJ1-1; 8 bases fit TRBD1. The V gene's germline CDR1 is SEHNR and CDR2 FQNEAQ (reference sequence). V lost 5 bases and J lost 0; bases outside the gene matches: 2. The CDR3 consists of 14 residues. DNA of the CDR3: TGTGCCAGCAGCCCCAGGGGGCTGAACACTGAAGCTTTCTTT. Protein sequence: CASSPRGLNTEAFF.

The chain has TRBV30 and TRBJ2-5; possibly TRBD2 for D (6 bases). This CDR3 comprises 14 residues. Trimming shortened V by 0 bases and J by 7 bases, and 15 bases separated the two germline ends. Germline V gene sequence: CDR1 GTSNPN, CDR2 SVGIG (reference sequence). The CDR3 coding sequence is TGTGCCTGGAGTGTACGCCCGGAGGGTGGGACCCAGTACTTC. This encodes CAWSVRPEGGTQYF.

This sequence joins TRBV4-1 and TRBJ1-1; possible D gene TRBD1, 5 bases. CDR3 length equals 14 residues. Trimming removed 1 base from V and 4 bases from J, with 10 bases in between. In germline, CDR1 is MGHRA, CDR2 YSYEKL. For the CDR3, the DNA is TGCGCCAGCAGCCAAGGCCCAGGGTTCACTGAAGCTTTCTTT. Translating gives CASSQGPGFTEAFF.